This T cell receptor (beta chain) was recorded in a study of Ad26.COV2.S vaccination and SARS-CoV-2 variants. The overall study: Administration of Ad26.COV2.S was intramuscular, either once or twice 56 days apart.

Libraries were prepared by immunoSEQ multiplex PCR; TCRdb keeps only in-frame clonotypes and omits some of them. The data show around 450,000 clones, around 87% seen once. With respect to this clone: Its specificity is unknown.

Broader study findings: Considerable breadth of spike-specific CD8+ and CD4+ T cell responses has reportedly been documented following vaccination. Vaccine recipients and placebo recipients showed similar non-spike TCR breadth.

Described treatment: around 19 received Ad26.COV2.S at low or high dose, single or two shots; roughly 5 received placebo; per-sample allocation not given. Material that was analyzed had been drawn on day 63 after the first vaccine or placebo injection. The sequence came from a person aged 18-65 years who received the Ad26.COV2.S COVID-19 vaccine or a placebo. The sample in question was peripheral blood, obtained in a trial of Ad26.COV2.S vaccine versus placebo.

The CDR3 region has the DNA TGTGCCAGCAGTCGGGACGACTATGGCTACACCTTC. This translates into CASSRDDYGYTF. J is TRBJ1-2 and V is TRBV28; possible D gene TRBD1, 5 bases. V lost 5 bases, J lost 3 bases, and 7 bases lay in between. The CDR3 is 12 amino acids. Germline V gene sequence: CDR1 MDHEN, CDR2 SYDVKM.